The TCR beta chain described here comes from a study of cytotoxic CD8 clonotypes in ibrutinib-treated CLL. Measured with immunoSEQ multiplex PCR; TCRdb has only the in-frame clones, and not every one. This table holds some 76,000 clones, 75% to 90% found once. The germline CDR1 and CDR2 sequences are SGHAT and FQNNGV. This CDR3 contains 14 residues. Trimming at V came to 4 bases and at J to 14 bases, leaving 7 bases not matched to a gene. The chain combines TRBV11-2 with TRBJ2-1, with 14 bases fitting TRBD2. Sequences were derived from PBMCs, sampled after 24 months of ibrutinib treatment. This receptor was taken from a human donor with chronic lymphocytic leukemia. CDR3 nucleotide sequence: TGTGCCAGCAGCTCAGGGACTAGCGGGAGCGTCGAGTTCTTC. Translated: CASSSGTSGSVEFF.